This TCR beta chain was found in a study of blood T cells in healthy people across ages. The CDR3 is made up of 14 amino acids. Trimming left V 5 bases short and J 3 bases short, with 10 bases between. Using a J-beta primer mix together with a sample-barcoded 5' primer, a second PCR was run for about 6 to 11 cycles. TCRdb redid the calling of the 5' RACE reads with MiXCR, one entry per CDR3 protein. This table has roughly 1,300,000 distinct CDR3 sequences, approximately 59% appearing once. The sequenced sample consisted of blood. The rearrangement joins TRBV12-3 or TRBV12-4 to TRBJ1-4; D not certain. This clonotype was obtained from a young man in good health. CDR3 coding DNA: TGTGCCAGCAGTCAAACGCAGGCTAATGAAAAACTGTTTTTT. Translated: CASSQTQANEKLFF.